This entry describes one T cell receptor beta chain. Every naive CD8 library was made from between about 20,000 and 1,000,000 sorted cells with 10%, 30% or 50% RNA. This sample is drawn from a study of molecular identifiers for immune sequencing clone quantification. Looking at the study overall: Naive CD8 RNA (about 19,000 or 110,000 cells) was divided into five aliquots, with four sequenced.

Preparation methods for the bulk TCR libraries were those previously described, with listed TCR primers. TCRdb ran MiXCR on the PCR reads and lists one entry per CDR3 protein. The sample gives about 320,000 distinct CDR3 sequences, about 20% of which show up once; 0.81% is in the top ten. CDR1 and CDR2 from the germline V gene are MNHEY and SVGAGI. The ends lost 2 bases at V and 4 bases at J; junction bases unmatched: 7. The CDR3 totals 16 residues. This clonotype originated in a human donor in good health. Some libraries in this study had Jurkat cell RNA spiked in. The sequenced sample was naive CD8+ T cells from blood, with Jurkat cell RNA spiked in. This sample's subset: FACS-sorted CD8+CD4-CCR7+CD45RA+ naive T cells. The rearrangement links TRBV6-5 to TRBJ2-2, with TRBD2 matching over 7 bases. The CDR3 nucleotides read TGTGCCAGCAGTTACGGAAATATAGCGGGCACCGGGGAGCTGTTTTTT. It encodes CASSYGNIAGTGELFF.